These 23 T cell receptor beta chains were all obtained from the same sample, sequenced in a study of cytomegalovirus exposure and HLA in healthy donors. The PCR employed 60 Vbeta primers together with 13 Jbeta primers. Sequenced by immunoSEQ multiplex PCR; TCRdb stores in-frame clones only, minus some. The table includes around 94,000 clones, around 79% detected once. Specimen: PBMCs. Every receptor here comes from a woman in her thirties or forties in good health and CMV-seronegative.

This clone has a handful of counts. The J gene is TRBJ1-1, the V gene TRBV5-1; TRBD1 agrees at 10 bases. Germline V CDR1 and CDR2: SGHRS, YFSETQ. The CDR3 has 14 amino acids. The V and J ends lost 5 bases and 4 bases, in that order; junction bases with no gene match: 5. The CDR3 reads CASRDRGRVTEAFF. Written as DNA, the CDR3 is TGCGCCAGCAGAGACAGGGGGCGCGTCACTGAAGCTTTCTTT.

This chain uses TRBV4-1 with TRBJ2-3; 9 bases line up with TRBD2. V lost 4 bases to trimming and J lost 2 bases; unmatched junction nucleotides: 13. Germline V gene data show CDR1 as MGHRA and CDR2 as YSYEKL. The CDR3 has 18 amino acids. The CDR3 sequence is CASSPAGLAGRYTDTQYF. CDR3 nucleotides: TGCGCCAGCAGCCCAGCAGGGCTAGCGGGGAGGTACACAGATACGCAGTATTTT.

This chain links TRBV5-1 with TRBJ1-4; tentative D call: TRBD1 (6 bases). V gave up 3 bases and J gave up 10 bases, with 13 bases separating them. Germline V lookup: CDR1 SGHRS, CDR2 YFSETQ. This CDR3 comprises 13 residues. The DNA of the CDR3 is TGCGCCAGCAGCTCAGGGGACTATGGAAAACTGTTTTTT. This gives the protein CASSSGDYGKLFF. The entire variable domain, with the rest obtained from reference TRBV5-1 and TRBJ1-4, is as follows: KAGVTQTPRYLIKTRGQQVTLSCSPISGHRSVSWYQQTPGQGLQFLFEYFSETQRNKGNFPGRFSGRQFSNSRSEMNVSTLELGDSALYLCASSSGDYGKLFFGSGTQLSVL.

This sequence joins TRBV29-1 and TRBJ1-1; the D gene is possibly TRBD1 (5 bases). Germline lookup yields CDR1 SQVTM and CDR2 ANQGSEA. V was clipped by 3 bases and J by 0 bases, with 8 bases between them. This CDR3 region has 13 residues. This CDR3 reads CSVEGGMNTEAFF. The CDR3 DNA follows: TGCAGCGTTGAGGGGGGGATGAACACTGAAGCTTTCTTT. Combining the CDR3 with reference TRBV29-1 and TRBJ1-1 gives the whole variable domain SAVISQKPSRDICQRGTSLTIQCQVDSQVTMMFWYRQQPGQSLTLIATANQGSEATYESGFVIDKFPISRPNLTFSTLTVSNMSPEDSSIYLCSVEGGMNTEAFFGQGTRLTVV.

This chain links TRBV4-1 with TRBJ2-2; 12 bases match TRBD2. Germline V gene lookup returns CDR1 MGHRA and CDR2 YSYEKL. Trimming at V came to 2 bases and at J to 7 bases, leaving 5 bases not matched to a gene. The CDR3 runs 16 residues. CDR3 region: CASSQSSGGAGGELFF. Here the CDR3 DNA reads TGCGCCAGCAGCCAATCTAGCGGGGGGGCCGGCGGGGAGCTGTTTTTT.

This clone was picked up a small number of times. The gene calls are TRBV7-2 and TRBJ2-1; 12 positions agree with TRBD2. The germline V gene has CDR1 SGHTA and CDR2 FQGNSA. The V segment lost 0 bases and the J segment 10 bases; nucleotides outside the gene matches: 7. The CDR3 runs to 16 residues. In DNA form, the CDR3 reads TGTGCCAGCAGCTTAGCGCCTAGCGGGGGGGCCGGGGAGCAGTTCTTC. The encoded protein is CASSLAPSGGAGEQFF.

The CDR3 loop is CASSPAGGTNEQYF. CDR3 bases: TGTGCCAGCAGCCCGGCGGGAGGGACGAACGAGCAGTACTTC. This chain links TRBV7-3 with TRBJ2-7, with 9 positions matching TRBD2. Germline assignment: CDR1 SGHTA and CDR2 FQGTGA. V lost 5 bases, J lost 5 bases, and 7 bases stayed unmatched. The CDR3 spans 14 residues.

The chain is built from TRBV9 and TRBJ1-2; D is perhaps TRBD1 (5 bases). Deletions cut 3 bases from V and 4 bases from J, with 25 bases between. CDR1 and CDR2 from the germline V gene are SGDLS and YYNGEE. This CDR3 has 18 residues. The CDR3 is CASSEARTLGVPTYGYTF. CDR3 DNA sequence: TGTGCCAGCAGCGAGGCCCGCACTTTAGGGGTTCCTACCTATGGCTACACCTTC.

The table lists this clone with a few counts. V usage is TRBV5-1 and J usage is TRBJ1-2; D is possibly TRBD1 (6 bases). Trimming cost V 0 bases and J 5 bases, with 8 bases left between them. The CDR3 extends over 13 amino acids. Germline lookup yields CDR1 SGHRS and CDR2 YFSETQ. CDR3 sequence reads: CASSLDGTYGYTF. The CDR3 DNA is TGCGCCAGCAGCTTGGACGGGACATATGGCTACACCTTC.

The rearrangement joins TRBV5-1 to TRBJ2-5, with a tentative D call TRBD2 (5 bases). The V and J ends lost 0 bases and 5 bases respectively, with 11 bases between them. The CDR3 spans 14 residues. Germline loops: CDR1 SGHRS, CDR2 YFSETQ. The CDR3 DNA follows: TGCGCCAGCAGCTTGGGGGGTTCGGGGGAGACCCAGTACTTC. Translation gives CASSLGGSGETQYF.

The chain combines TRBV7-8 with TRBJ2-1, with TRBD1 identical over 7 bases. V shed 5 bases, J shed 2 bases, and the junction held 3 bases outside the gene matches. The CDR3 length is 14 residues. Germline-derived CDR1 and CDR2 are SGHVS and FQNEAQ. The CDR3: CASSLGQTYNEQFF. The CDR3 DNA reads as TGTGCCAGCAGCCTGGGACAGACCTACAATGAGCAGTTCTTC.

The chain couples TRBV5-4 to TRBJ2-7, with 9 bases fitting TRBD1. Losses at the gene ends were 4 bases for V and 1 base for J; bases not matched to a gene: 6. Per the germline V gene, CDR1 is SGHNT and CDR2 is YYREEE (reference sequence). The CDR3 covers 15 residues. The CDR3, as DNA: TGTGCCAGCAGCCCCGGGACAGGGCCTTCCTACGAGCAGTACTTC. Translating it yields CASSPGTGPSYEQYF. Looking up the rest from reference TRBV5-4 and TRBJ2-7 gives the full variable domain: ETGVTQSPTHLIKTRGQQVTLRCSSQSGHNTVSWYQQALGQGPQFIFQYYREEENGRGNFPPRFSGLQFPNYSSELNVNALELDDSALYLCASSPGTGPSYEQYFGPGTRLTVT.

This clone was recorded only once. The CDR3 sequence is CASIPQGGNTGELFF. In nucleotides, the CDR3 is TGTGCCAGCATACCCCAGGGGGGGAACACCGGGGAGCTGTTTTTT. The V gene is TRBV2, the J gene TRBJ2-2; TRBD1 might be the D (7 bases). In germline, CDR1 is SNHLY, CDR2 FYNNEI. Between the trimmed V and J ends, which lost 7 bases and 1 base, there was a span of 13 bases. The CDR3 runs to 15 residues. Filled out from reference TRBV2 and TRBJ2-2, the complete variable domain reads EPEVTQTPSHQVTQMGQEVILRCVPISNHLYFYWYRQILGQKVEFLVSFYNNEISEKSEIFDDQFSVERPDGSNFTLKIRSTKLEDSAMYFCASIPQGGNTGELFFGEGSRLTVL.

The V gene is TRBV7-9, the J gene TRBJ2-3, with 11 positions matching TRBD2. Germline V gene lookup returns CDR1 SEHNR and CDR2 FQNEAQ (reference sequence). The CDR3 has 16 residues. J was trimmed by 2 bases and V by 8 bases; bases with no gene match: 9. This chain's CDR3 is CASPELAGENTDTQYF. In DNA, the CDR3 is TGTGCCAGCCCAGAACTAGCGGGGGAAAACACAGATACGCAGTATTTT.

The gene calls are TRBV7-9 and TRBJ2-5; maybe TRBD2 (5 bases). This CDR3 region has 16 residues. With 5 bases removed from V and 4 bases from J, the gap between germline ends came to 20 bases. Germline V gives CDR1 SEHNR, CDR2 FQNEAQ (reference sequence). In DNA form, the CDR3 reads TGTGCCAGCAGCCAGAGTCGAGGGATTAGGCCAGAGACCCAGTACTTC. Its translation is CASSQSRGIRPETQYF.

The chain employs TRBV7-9 and TRBJ1-3, with 7 bases fitting TRBD1. V shed 6 bases, J shed 2 bases, and the junction held 4 bases outside the gene matches. Germline V gene lookup returns CDR1 SEHNR and CDR2 FQNEAQ (reference sequence). This CDR3 spans 14 amino acids. The CDR3 DNA reads as TGTGCCAGCAGAGTAGGGGGCGCTGGAAACACCATATATTTT. It codes for CASRVGGAGNTIYF.

CDR3 protein: CASSLTGHYNSPLHF. CDR3 nucleotides: TGTGCCAGCAGCCTGACAGGGCACTATAATTCACCCCTCCACTTT. The chain combines TRBV7-8 with TRBJ1-6; the match to TRBD1 covers 7 bases. The germline V gene has CDR1 SGHVS and CDR2 FQNEAQ. The V segment lost 5 bases and the J segment 3 bases; nucleotides outside the gene matches: 4. CDR3 length: 15 amino acids.

This chain connects TRBV6-1 to TRBJ2-1, with D possibly TRBD1 on 5 matching bases. The V end was cut by 7 bases, the J end by 0 bases, with 10 bases between. CDR1 and CDR2 (germline): MNHNS, SASEGT. The CDR3 totals 14 residues. Here the CDR3 reads CASKTDSSYNEQFF. The CDR3 DNA is TGTGCCAGCAAGACAGACAGCTCCTACAATGAGCAGTTCTTC.

This clone was seen only once. The rearrangement joins TRBV19 to TRBJ2-3; the D gene is possibly TRBD2 (5 bases). Germline loops: CDR1 LNHDA, CDR2 SQIVND (reference sequence). Trimming left V 4 bases short and J 4 bases short, with 15 bases between. The CDR3 extends over 15 amino acids. For the CDR3, the DNA is TGTGCCAGTAGTACCCCGGGATTTGGCGCAGATACGCAGTATTTT. It translates to CASSTPGFGADTQYF.

The gene calls are TRBV7-8 and TRBJ1-2, with 10 bases matching TRBD1. Germline V gives CDR1 SGHVS, CDR2 FQNEAQ. This CDR3 is 13 amino acids long. J was trimmed by 8 bases and V by 5 bases; bases with no gene match: 5. As DNA, the CDR3 is TGTGCCAGCAGCATAGGGACAGGGGTAGGCTACACCTTC. This translates into CASSIGTGVGYTF.

V is TRBV28 and J is TRBJ2-3; 9 bases map to TRBD2. V was clipped by 3 bases and J by 0 bases; unmatched bases: 1. The CDR3 is 15 residues long. Germline-derived CDR1 and CDR2 are MDHEN and SYDVKM. The CDR3 region has the DNA TGTGCCAGCAGTTTCCTAGCGGGGAGCACAGATACGCAGTATTTT. Its protein is CASSFLAGSTDTQYF. Looking up the rest from reference TRBV28 and TRBJ2-3 gives the full variable domain: DVKVTQSSRYLVKRTGEKVFLECVQDMDHENMFWYRQDPGLGLRLIYFSYDVKMKEKGDIPEGYSVSREKKERFSLILESASTNQTSMYLCASSFLAGSTDTQYFGPGTRLTVL.

In nucleotides, the CDR3 is TGTGCCAGCAGTAACCGGGCGGCAGGGAAGGAGACCCAGTACTTC. It translates to CASSNRAAGKETQYF. V usage is TRBV6-1 and J usage is TRBJ2-5; possibly TRBD1 for D (5 bases). Deletions cut 5 bases from V and 5 bases from J, with 18 bases between. Looked up from germline, CDR1 is MNHNS and CDR2 is SASEGT. The CDR3 spans 15 residues.

The CDR3 is CAISGPGGYEQYF. CDR3 sequence (DNA): TGTGCCATCAGTGGCCCCGGGGGCTACGAGCAGTACTTC. J is TRBJ2-7 and V is TRBV10-3; tentatively, D is TRBD2 (6 bases). Between the trimmed V and J ends, which lost 4 bases and 3 bases, there was a span of 10 bases. In germline, CDR1 is ENHRY, CDR2 SYGVKD. The CDR3 is 13 residues long.